Below are 30 T cell receptor beta chains sequenced from a single sample in a study of OX40 agonist ivuxolimab in advanced cancers. The repertoire was sequenced with immunoSEQ multiplex PCR; TCRdb's copy has only in-frame clones and lacks some. The repertoire consists of about 25,000 clones, with around 85% occurring once and the leading ten covering more than 25%. The source was CD4+ or CD8+ T cells sorted from blood, collected in a trial of the OX40 agonist ivuxolimab. The receptors originated from an adult with an advanced solid tumor such as melanoma, head and neck, liver or kidney cancer.

This chain links TRBV7-8 with TRBJ2-7; D ambiguous. The CDR3 is made up of 13 amino acids. The germline V gene has CDR1 SGHVS and CDR2 FQNEAQ. V was clipped by 0 bases and J by 2 bases, with 5 bases between them. The CDR3 bases are TGTGCCAGCAGCTTAGCACGCGCCTACGAGCAGTACTTC. Amino acids: CASSLARAYEQYF.

The chain is built from TRBV11-3 and TRBJ2-5, with 7 bases fitting TRBD1. The J call may be faulty, since TRBJ2-7 better matches the DNA end. This CDR3 comprises 13 residues. CDR1 and CDR2 (germline): SGHNT, YENEEA. In nucleotides, the CDR3 is TGTGCCAGCAGCTTAGCAACAGGGGCCGAGCAGTACTTC. This codes for CASSLATGAEQYF.

The chain employs TRBV2 and TRBJ1-2, with D maybe TRBD1 (6 bases). Germline V lookup: CDR1 SNHLY, CDR2 FYNNEI. V lost 3 bases and J 6 bases, leaving 14 bases between the germline ends. The CDR3 consists of 14 residues. The CDR3 protein is CASSESRGDNGYTF. CDR3 coding DNA: TGTGCCAGCAGTGAGTCCAGGGGAGATAATGGCTACACCTTC.

The chain is built from TRBV5-1 and TRBJ1-1, with D unclear. The CDR3 is 14 residues long. Germline CDR1 is SGHRS and CDR2 is YFSETQ. Trimming took off 2 bases at V and 0 bases at J, with 8 bases between the two ends. The CDR3 DNA is TGCGCCAGCAGCTTAGACATCATGAACACTGAAGCTTTCTTT. It is translated as CASSLDIMNTEAFF. Full variable domain (missing parts from reference TRBV5-1 and TRBJ1-1): KAGVTQTPRYLIKTRGQQVTLSCSPISGHRSVSWYQQTPGQGLQFLFEYFSETQRNKGNFPGRFSGRQFSNSRSEMNVSTLELGDSALYLCASSLDIMNTEAFFGQGTRLTVV.

This CDR3 is CASRGGEDNEQFF. CDR3 DNA: TGTGCCAGCAGAGGAGGCGAGGACAATGAGCAGTTCTTC. The chain is built from TRBV7-3 and TRBJ2-1; D may be TRBD2 (5 bases). This CDR3 contains 13 residues. V was clipped by 6 bases and J by 5 bases, with 11 bases between them. Per germline, CDR1 SGHTA and CDR2 FQGTGA.

The gene calls are TRBV19 and TRBJ2-2; TRBD2 agrees at 11 bases. Germline V gene data show CDR1 as LNHDA and CDR2 as SQIVND (reference sequence). The CDR3 has 17 residues. V trimming: 4 bases; J trimming: 4 bases; junction bases outside the gene matches: 8. CDR3 in DNA: TGTGCCAGTAGTAGAATAGCGGGAGGGTCGGGCACCGGGGAGCTGTTTTTT. Its translation is CASSRIAGGSGTGELFF. Using reference TRBV19 and TRBJ2-2 for the parts outside the CDR3, the full variable domain is DGGITQSPKYLFRKEGQNVTLSCEQNLNHDAMYWYRQDPGQGLRLIYYSQIVNDFQKGDIAEGYSVSREKKESFPLTVTSAQKNPTAFYLCASSRIAGGSGTGELFFGEGSRLTVL.

The chain employs TRBV6-5 and TRBJ1-2; D gene uncertain. V lost 6 bases to trimming and J lost 1 base, with 9 bases between them. CDR3 size: 13 residues. The germline V gene encodes CDR1 MNHEY and CDR2 SVGAGI. CDR3 protein: CASSMTDNYGYTF. DNA of the CDR3: TGTGCCAGCAGCATGACCGATAACTATGGCTACACCTTC.

In this sample, this clone turned up once. The chain uses TRBV19 and TRBJ2-7, with unresolved D. This CDR3 has 15 amino acids. V lost 3 bases, J lost 0 bases, and 12 bases lay in between. Germline V CDR1 and CDR2: LNHDA, SQIVND (reference sequence). The CDR3 protein is CASSMGVAYSYEQYF. Written as DNA, the CDR3 is TGTGCCAGTAGTATGGGTGTGGCCTACTCCTACGAGCAGTACTTC.

The chain uses TRBV19 and TRBJ1-5, with D unresolved. Trimming shortened V by 7 bases and J by 3 bases, and 10 bases separated the two germline ends. This CDR3 has 13 residues. Germline lookup yields CDR1 LNHDA and CDR2 SQIVND (reference sequence). The CDR3 nucleotides read TGTGCCAGTATAAGGGCCCCCAATCAGCCCCAGCATTTT. Encoded protein: CASIRAPNQPQHF.

The chain is built from TRBV13 and TRBJ1-2; tentative D call: TRBD1 (5 bases). The V gene's germline CDR1 is PRHDT and CDR2 FYEKMQ (reference sequence). The CDR3 extends over 11 amino acids. The ends were cut back, 6 bases at V and 9 bases at J, with 11 bases in the middle. This CDR3 reads CASSQGESYTF. The CDR3 DNA reads TGTGCCAGCAGTCAGGGCGAAAGCTACACCTTC.

Regarding this clone: A read error may produce the germline difference seen at one junction end. The V and J genes are TRBV4-1 and TRBJ1-1; D unresolved. The CDR3 sequence is 14 residues long. Germline CDR1 MGHRA, CDR2 YSYEKL. CDR3 bases: TGTGCCAGCAGCCAAGATCCCTCTAACGCTGAAGCTTTCTTT. This sequence encodes CASSQDPSNAEAFF.

This chain joins TRBV6-5 and TRBJ1-2, with unresolved D. Per the germline V gene, CDR1 is MNHEY and CDR2 is SVGAGI. V was clipped by 2 bases and J by 2 bases, with 12 bases between them. The CDR3 spans 15 residues. Here the CDR3 reads CASSYRPPGNYGYTF. Written as DNA, the CDR3 is TGTGCCAGCAGTTACAGGCCCCCTGGGAACTATGGCTACACCTTC.

The V gene is TRBV27, the J gene TRBJ1-1, with TRBD1 matching 7 bases. The V gene end was trimmed by 3 bases and the J gene end by 4 bases; junction bases not matched to a gene: 5. Germline V gene data show CDR1 as MNHEY and CDR2 as SMNVEV (reference sequence). This CDR3 contains 14 residues. The CDR3 coding sequence is TGTGCCAGCAGTTTCCTCCCAGGGGGCACTGAAGCTTTCTTT. Residues: CASSFLPGGTEAFF.

This chain connects TRBV7-6 to TRBJ1-2; D remains unclear. CDR1 and CDR2 from the germline V gene are SGHVS and FNYEAQ. Trimming removed 1 base from V and 4 bases from J, with 13 bases in between. This CDR3 region has 15 residues. The CDR3 protein is CASSLVTRTRYGYTF. The CDR3, as DNA: TGTGCCAGCAGCTTAGTAACGAGGACCCGCTATGGCTACACCTTC.

This clone is categorized as medium-sized (0.01 to 0.1%). The V gene is TRBV4-2, the J gene TRBJ2-7; 7 nucleotides agree with TRBD2. CDR1 is LGHNA, CDR2 YNFKEQ, per germline. The V and J ends lost 0 bases and 2 bases, in that order; junction bases with no gene match: 7. This CDR3 spans 16 amino acids. Written as DNA, the CDR3 is TGTGCCAGCAGCCAAGAGGGGGAGGGTGGGGCCTACGAGCAGTACTTC. This translates into CASSQEGEGGAYEQYF.

This rearrangement joins TRBV6-1 to TRBJ1-5, with D hard to call. The V and J ends lost 3 bases and 0 bases respectively, with 6 bases between them. CDR1 is MNHNS and CDR2 is SASEGT in the germline V gene. The CDR3 consists of 14 residues. CDR3 bases: TGTGCCAGCAGTGAGACATTTAGCAATCAGCCCCAGCATTTT. It codes for CASSETFSNQPQHF.

V is TRBV30 and J is TRBJ1-2; TRBD1 matches at 8 bases. Germline values: CDR1 GTSNPN, CDR2 SVGIG (reference sequence). V lost 1 base to trimming and J lost 7 bases; unmatched junction nucleotides: 8. This CDR3 is 14 amino acids long. The CDR3 sequence is CAWSGMGDRLGYTF. CDR3 DNA sequence: TGTGCCTGGAGTGGAATGGGGGACAGGCTTGGCTACACCTTC.

The chain couples TRBV10-1 to TRBJ1-1, with D hard to call. Germline CDR1 and CDR2: WNHNN and SYGVQD (reference sequence). The CDR3 runs 12 residues. Trimming took off 4 bases at V and 1 base at J, with 4 bases between the two ends. CDR3 sequence: CASSGWNTEAFF. CDR3 DNA: TGCGCCAGCAGTGGATGGAACACTGAAGCTTTCTTT.

J is TRBJ2-1 and V is TRBV6-4, with TRBD1 matching 9 bases. V lost 4 bases to trimming and J lost 8 bases; unmatched junction nucleotides: 6. The germline CDR1 and CDR2 sequences are MRHNA and SNTAGT. The CDR3 runs 14 residues. CDR3 residues: CASSGTGERDEQFF. Here the CDR3 DNA reads TGTGCCAGCAGTGGGACAGGGGAACGCGATGAGCAGTTCTTC.

CDR3 loop: CASSFGTNYGYTF. In DNA form, the CDR3 reads TGTGCCAGCAGCTTCGGGACAAACTATGGCTACACCTTC. The chain combines TRBV14 with TRBJ1-2; D might be TRBD1 (6 bases). The V gene lost 5 bases and the J gene lost 2 bases, with 9 bases spanning the gap. The CDR3 is 13 amino acids. CDR1 is SGHDN and CDR2 is FVKESK in the germline V gene.

This clone showed up just a few times. This chain joins TRBV7-6 and TRBJ1-2; 7 positions match TRBD1. CDR3 length equals 14 residues. Germline V gives CDR1 SGHVS, CDR2 FNYEAQ. The ends lost 1 base at V and 2 bases at J; junction bases unmatched: 1. As DNA, the CDR3 is TGTGCCAGCAGCTTAGGACAGGGAAACTATGGCTACACCTTC. It specifies CASSLGQGNYGYTF.

This clone came up a few times. This rearrangement joins TRBV11-3 to TRBJ2-7, with 9 bases aligning to TRBD2. Per germline, CDR1 SGHNT and CDR2 YENEEA. V lost 8 bases and J lost 2; bases outside the gene matches: 10. The CDR3 has 15 amino acids. The chain's CDR3 is CASGPPSGTTYEQYF. Written as DNA, the CDR3 is TGTGCCAGCGGACCCCCTAGCGGGACCACCTACGAGCAGTACTTC.

This rearrangement joins TRBV7-8 to TRBJ1-1, with D possibly TRBD1 on 5 matching bases. V gave up 6 bases and J gave up 3 bases, with 14 bases separating them. Germline-derived CDR1 and CDR2 are SGHVS and FQNEAQ. This CDR3 is 14 amino acids long. CDR3 sequence: CASRVQGSYTEAFF. In DNA form, the CDR3 reads TGTGCCAGCAGGGTCCAGGGTTCGTACACTGAAGCTTTCTTT.

The chain recombines TRBV7-6 with TRBJ1-2, with 12 bases matching TRBD1. J gave up 8 bases and V 5 bases, and 18 bases lay outside the gene matches. CDR1 SGHVS and CDR2 FNYEAQ come from the germline V gene. The CDR3 has 18 residues. CDR3 nucleotide sequence: TGTGCCAGCAGCCAGACTCCGGGACAGGGGGCCTCCGGGGGAGGCTACACCTTC. Its translation: CASSQTPGQGASGGGYTF. The variable domain in full, with the rest retrieved from reference TRBV7-6 and TRBJ1-2, is GAGVSQSPRYKVTKRGQDVALRCDPISGHVSLYWYRQALGQGPEFLTYFNYEAQQDKSGLPNDRFSAERPEGSISTLTIQRTEQRDSAMYRCASSQTPGQGASGGGYTFGSGTRLTVV.

The chain carries TRBV30 and TRBJ1-3, with D possibly matching TRBD1 (5 bases). V was clipped by 5 bases and J by 2 bases, with 25 bases between them. The CDR3 is made up of 18 amino acids. The germline V gene encodes CDR1 GTSNPN and CDR2 SVGIG (reference sequence). The DNA of the CDR3 is TGTGCCTGGTCCCCCCCGGGGCCAGGCAAGGACCCTGGAAACACCATATATTTT. Residues: CAWSPPGPGKDPGNTIYF.

This clone showed up just a few times. The J gene is TRBJ2-3, the V gene TRBV28; 8 bases agree with TRBD2. The CDR3 covers 16 residues. The V segment lost 2 bases and the J segment 3 bases; nucleotides outside the gene matches: 7. Germline-derived CDR1 and CDR2 are MDHEN and SYDVKM. CDR3 amino acids: CASSLDTGGWTDTQYF. The CDR3 DNA follows: TGTGCCAGCAGTTTAGATACGGGGGGGTGGACAGATACGCAGTATTTT.

The chain joins TRBV30 to TRBJ1-5; maybe TRBD1 (5 bases). Germline CDR1 reads GTSNPN; CDR2 reads SVGIG (reference sequence). Trimming cost V 0 bases and J 3 bases, with 9 bases left between them. The CDR3 loop spans 14 amino acids. The CDR3 loop is CAWSVPRDNQPQHF. The CDR3 DNA is TGTGCCTGGAGTGTACCCAGGGACAATCAGCCCCAGCATTTT.

This CDR3 is CASTSDGTNYGYTF. CDR3 sequence (DNA): TGTGCCAGCACCTCGGACGGAACTAACTATGGCTACACCTTC. V and J are TRBV5-4 and TRBJ1-2; D not certain. CDR3 length: 14 residues. CDR1 is SGHNT, CDR2 YYREEE, per germline (reference sequence). V was cut by 6 bases and J by 0 bases, with 12 bases left in between.

This clone appeared once. J is TRBJ2-7 and V is TRBV19; tentative D call: TRBD1 (6 bases). Per germline, CDR1 LNHDA and CDR2 SQIVND (reference sequence). This CDR3 is 13 amino acids long. V lost 1 base and J 7 bases, leaving 11 bases between the germline ends. The CDR3 DNA is TGTGCCAGTAGTATAGTCACAGGGCGGGAGCAGTACTTC. As protein: CASSIVTGREQYF. Full variable domain (remainder filled in from reference TRBV19 and TRBJ2-7): DGGITQSPKYLFRKEGQNVTLSCEQNLNHDAMYWYRQDPGQGLRLIYYSQIVNDFQKGDIAEGYSVSREKKESFPLTVTSAQKNPTAFYLCASSIVTGREQYFGPGTRLTVT.

This clone was observed a single time. The chain has TRBV11-3 and TRBJ1-5; D might be TRBD1 (5 bases). The V gene's germline CDR1 is SGHNT and CDR2 YENEEA. The CDR3 is made up of 17 amino acids. V was pared by 5 bases and J by 2 bases, with 19 bases between. In DNA, the CDR3 is TGTGCCAGCAGCGATTCACCGACAGAACTCCGCAATCAGCCCCAGCATTTT. Residues: CASSDSPTELRNQPQHF.